This entry concerns a single TCR beta chain. Here immunoSEQ multiplex PCR was the method, and the copy in TCRdb shows in-frame clones only, minus some. The repertoire holds 200,000 to 300,000 clones, with 85% to 90% as singletons. There are 11 residues in the CDR3. CDR1 MNHEY and CDR2 SVGAGI come from the germline V gene. V lost 7 bases, J lost 8 bases, and 11 bases lay in between. The sample belongs to a study of blood T cell repertoires in COVID-19. The receptor's source is a young woman who had recovered from COVID-19. Sequenced material: PBMCs or T cells enriched from blood (not recorded which). The chain has TRBV6-5 and TRBJ1-2; D is unclear. The CDR3 loop reads CASNESGGYTF. In DNA form, the CDR3 reads TGTGCCAGCAACGAAAGCGGAGGCTACACCTTC.